This T cell receptor (beta chain) was sequenced in a study of identical twins. General study points: Zero-insertion findings could be partly confounded by invariant cells (MAIT and iNKT cells). The authors drew conclusions from cross-sectional statistical analysis rather than following the same donors. Out-of-frame alpha sequences shared by twins showed excess low generation probability.

TCRdb used MiXCR to reprocess the 5' RACE reads, holding one entry per CDR3 protein. Here the sample spans roughly 700,000 distinct CDR3 sequences, approximately 9% being singletons. Germline CDR1 reads LGHNA; CDR2 reads YSLEER. Trimming shortened V by 0 bases and J by 10 bases, and 12 bases separated the two germline ends. The CDR3 sequence is 13 residues long. There are many counts of this clonotype. Its antigen is not known. These data are also associated with another study on yellow fever vaccine responses in identical twins.

The sequenced sample consisted of PBMCs. The TCR comes from a woman aged 18-35 years in good health. The chain is built from TRBV4-3 and TRBJ2-5; D might be TRBD2 (5 bases). The CDR3 DNA sequence: TGCGCCAGCAGCCAAGATTCGGGGTTGGACCAGTACTTC. This translates into CASSQDSGLDQYF.